This TCR beta chain was sequenced during a study of PD-1 blockade in classical Hodgkin lymphoma. Findings and limits, study-wide: The drivers behind the repertoire differences, possibly disease activity or prior therapy, remain undefined. Healthy donors reportedly exceeded newly diagnosed patients in baseline TCR diversity.

Only in-frame clones appear in the TCRdb table, and some are missing; sequencing was by immunoSEQ multiplex PCR. The sample carries some 5,000 clones, about 90% recorded once. This CDR3 is built from 19 residues. Time point specified: newly diagnosed, previously untreated cHL patient sample. Thawed PBMCs supplied CD8+ T cells via magnetic negative selection. For comparison, PBMCs from newly diagnosed, untreated classical Hodgkin lymphoma were used. Turning to this clone: Its antigen remains unknown.

The chain is built from TRBV7-5 and TRBJ1-1; the table's TRBD1 call for D was not verified on the DNA. TRBV7-5 constitutes a pseudogene. This receptor was identified in a human donor with classical Hodgkin lymphoma. What was sequenced was CD8+ T cells from blood. The CDR3 here is CVRSLVPGQGDTLNTEAFF. The DNA of the CDR3 is TGTGTCAGAAGCTTAGTTCCGGGACAGGGGGATACCCTGAACACTGAAGCTTTCTTT.